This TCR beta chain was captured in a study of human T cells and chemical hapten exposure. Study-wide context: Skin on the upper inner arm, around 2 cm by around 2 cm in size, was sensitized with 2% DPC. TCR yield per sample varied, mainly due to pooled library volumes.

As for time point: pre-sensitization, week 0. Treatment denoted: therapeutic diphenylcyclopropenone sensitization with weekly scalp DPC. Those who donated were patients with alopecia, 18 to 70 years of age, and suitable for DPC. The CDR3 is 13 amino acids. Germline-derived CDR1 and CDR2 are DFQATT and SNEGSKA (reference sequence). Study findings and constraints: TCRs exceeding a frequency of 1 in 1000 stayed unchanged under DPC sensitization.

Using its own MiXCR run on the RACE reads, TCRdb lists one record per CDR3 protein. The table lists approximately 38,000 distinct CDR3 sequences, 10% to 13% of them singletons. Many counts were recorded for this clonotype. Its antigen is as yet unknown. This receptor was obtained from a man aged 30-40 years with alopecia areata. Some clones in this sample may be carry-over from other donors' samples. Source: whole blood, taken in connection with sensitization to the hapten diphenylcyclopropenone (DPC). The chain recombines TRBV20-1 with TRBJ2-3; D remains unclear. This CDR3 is CLIGGTSTDTQYF. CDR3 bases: TGCCTAATAGGCGGAACTAGCACAGATACGCAGTATTTT.